The 27 T cell receptor beta chains given below trace back to one sample, sequenced in a study of blood T cell repertoires in COVID-19. Sequencing was performed with immunoSEQ multiplex PCR; in TCRdb, only in-frame clones are kept and a portion is missing. The table shows around 120,000 clones, with 88% occurring only once. Sample: peripheral blood. Source of these receptors: a human donor in a cohort sampled during active COVID-19.

The gene calls are TRBV6-1 and TRBJ1-2; D unresolved. CDR1 MNHNS and CDR2 SASEGT come from the germline V gene. With 0 bases removed from V and 5 bases from J, the gap between germline ends came to 10 bases. The CDR3 runs 14 residues. The CDR3 DNA reads as TGTGCCAGCAGTGAAGCTTGGGCACGGTATGGCTACACCTTC. It is translated as CASSEAWARYGYTF.

V usage is TRBV3-1 (or the pseudogene TRBV3-2) and J usage is TRBJ2-7, with a possible D match to TRBD2 (6 bases). V lost 0 bases, J lost 0 bases, and 6 bases lay in between. The CDR3 runs 14 residues. Germline V gene lookup returns CDR1 LGHDT and CDR2 YNNKEL (reference sequence). CDR3 loop: CASSQEGGSYEQYF. As DNA, the CDR3 is TGTGCCAGCAGCCAAGAGGGGGGCTCCTACGAGCAGTACTTC.

The genes are TRBV27 and TRBJ2-7, with 7 bases lining up with TRBD1. J gave up 0 bases and V 2 bases, and 7 bases lay outside the gene matches. The CDR3 contains 16 residues. Germline CDR1 reads MNHEY; CDR2 reads SMNVEV (reference sequence). This CDR3 reads CASSLGTKGASYEQYF. CDR3 sequence (DNA): TGTGCCAGCAGTTTAGGGACGAAGGGGGCCTCCTACGAGCAGTACTTC.

This clone has just a few counts. This chain uses TRBV19 with TRBJ1-3; TRBD1 aligns across 9 bases. The V gene end was trimmed by 2 bases and the J gene end by 1 base; junction bases not matched to a gene: 6. The CDR3 has 17 amino acids. The germline V gene encodes CDR1 LNHDA and CDR2 SQIVND (reference sequence). The CDR3 reads CASSIFGTGYSGNTIYF. The CDR3 DNA is TGTGCCAGTAGTATATTTGGGACAGGGTATTCTGGAAACACCATATATTTT.

The chain joins TRBV6-5 to TRBJ1-2; no reliable D call. The V and J ends lost 6 bases and 4 bases respectively, with 18 bases between them. The V gene's germline CDR1 is MNHEY and CDR2 SVGAGI. The CDR3 is made up of 15 amino acids. The chain's CDR3 is CASSRHKDMSYGYTF. DNA for the CDR3: TGTGCCAGCAGCAGACACAAGGATATGAGCTATGGCTACACCTTC.

The chain uses TRBV14 and TRBJ2-2; D perhaps matches TRBD1 (6 bases). Germline CDR1 is SGHDN and CDR2 is FVKESK. V gave up 1 base and J gave up 0 bases, with 18 bases separating them. This CDR3 comprises 19 residues. The CDR3: CASSQAPLRGRSNTGELFF. The CDR3, as DNA: TGTGCCAGCAGCCAAGCCCCCCTAAGGGGGAGATCGAACACCGGGGAGCTGTTTTTT. The variable domain in full, completed from reference TRBV14 and TRBJ2-2, reads EAGVTQFPSHSVIEKGQTVTLRCDPISGHDNLYWYRRVMGKEIKFLLHFVKESKQDESGMPNNRFLAERTGGTYSTLKVQPAELEDSGVYFCASSQAPLRGRSNTGELFFGEGSRLTVL.

This clone was found once. The chain combines TRBV11-2 with TRBJ2-7; TRBD1 is a possible D gene (5 bases). This CDR3 has 13 amino acids. Trimming stripped 5 bases from V and 7 bases from J, with 15 bases between. Germline V lookup: CDR1 SGHAT, CDR2 FQNNGV. CDR3 sequence reads: CASSPGQAGEQYF. CDR3 DNA sequence: TGTGCCAGCAGCCCGGGCCAGGCAGGGGAGCAGTACTTC. The full variable domain, completed using reference TRBV11-2 and TRBJ2-7, is EAGVAQSPRYKIIEKRQSVAFWCNPISGHATLYWYQQILGQGPKLLIQFQNNGVVDDSQLPKDRFSAERLKGVDSTLKIQPAKLEDSAVYLCASSPGQAGEQYFGPGTRLTVT.

The chain couples TRBV4-1 to TRBJ2-7; 7 nucleotides line up with TRBD2. The CDR3 has 17 amino acids. J was trimmed by 0 bases and V by 5 bases; bases with no gene match: 13. Per the germline V gene, CDR1 is MGHRA and CDR2 is YSYEKL. This chain's CDR3 is CASSKVTAGVSSYEQYF. The DNA for the CDR3 is TGCGCCAGCAGCAAAGTCACTGCGGGAGTGAGCTCCTACGAGCAGTACTTC.

This clone was counted between two and nine times. The chain uses TRBV15 and TRBJ2-1; the match to TRBD2 covers 9 bases. V dropped 8 bases and J dropped 8; count of bases not matched to a gene: 13. CDR1 and CDR2 from the germline V gene are LNHNV and YYDKDF (reference sequence). The CDR3 runs to 15 residues. The CDR3 DNA is TGTGCCACCGCCGGCGCGGGAGGGCATTTCGATGAGCAGTTCTTC. It is translated as CATAGAGGHFDEQFF.

The genes are TRBV6-5 and TRBJ2-5, with 12 bases lining up with TRBD1. J gave up 4 bases and V 8 bases, and 5 bases lay outside the gene matches. This CDR3 contains 14 residues. Germline CDR1 and CDR2: MNHEY and SVGAGI. In DNA form, the CDR3 reads TGTGCCAGCGGGGGGACAGGGGGCACAGAGACCCAGTACTTC. Its protein is CASGGTGGTETQYF.

The rearrangement uses TRBV18 and TRBJ2-5; no clear D gene. The V end was cut by 3 bases, the J end by 4 bases, with 12 bases between. This CDR3 has 14 residues. Germline V lookup: CDR1 KGHSH, CDR2 LQKENI. The CDR3 protein is CASSPLIGLETQYF. Written as DNA, the CDR3 is TGTGCCAGCTCACCCCTAATCGGTTTAGAGACCCAGTACTTC.

This chain links TRBV7-8 with TRBJ2-7, with TRBD2 matching 9 bases. This CDR3 has 19 residues. Germline V CDR1 and CDR2: SGHVS, FQNEAQ. V trimming: 0 bases; J trimming: 1 base; junction bases outside the gene matches: 13. The CDR3 is CASSLASLAGRRVSYEQYF. CDR3 in DNA: TGTGCCAGCAGCTTAGCGTCTCTAGCGGGGAGGAGGGTATCCTACGAGCAGTACTTC.

V is TRBV5-6 and J is TRBJ2-7, with 10 bases lining up with TRBD1. Per the germline V gene, CDR1 is SGHDT and CDR2 is YYEEEE. V shed 4 bases, J shed 3 bases, and the junction held 4 bases outside the gene matches. The CDR3 spans 14 residues. The CDR3 reads CASSERTGGYEQYF. In DNA, the CDR3 is TGTGCCAGCAGCGAACGGACAGGGGGCTACGAGCAGTACTTC.

The V gene is TRBV2, the J gene TRBJ1-2, with 7 bases aligning to TRBD1. The CDR3 covers 13 residues. Per the germline V gene, CDR1 is SNHLY and CDR2 is FYNNEI. V lost 4 bases, J lost 2 bases, and 1 base stayed unmatched. The CDR3 loop reads CASSGGQNYGYTF. CDR3 DNA: TGTGCCAGCAGTGGGGGACAGAACTATGGCTACACCTTC.

This clone is a singleton in its sample. This chain uses TRBV5-8 with TRBJ1-1, with no clear D. The ends were cut back, 4 bases at V and 1 base at J, with 8 bases in the middle. The CDR3 has 13 amino acids. The germline CDR1 and CDR2 sequences are SGHTS and YDEGEE. In nucleotides, the CDR3 is TGTGCCAGCAGCCCCGCAGGGAACACTGAAGCTTTCTTT. Encoded protein: CASSPAGNTEAFF. Supplemented by reference TRBV5-8 and TRBJ1-1, the full variable domain reads EAGVTQSPTHLIKTRGQQATLRCSPISGHTSVYWYQQALGLGLQFLLWYDEGEERNRGNFPPRFSGRQFPNYSSELNVNALELEDSALYLCASSPAGNTEAFFGQGTRLTVV.

This rearrangement joins TRBV6-6 to TRBJ1-1; tentative D call: TRBD1 (6 bases). Trimming removed 5 bases at V and 2 bases at J, with 21 bases between. The CDR3 sequence is 17 residues long. CDR1 and CDR2 from the germline V gene are MNHNY and SVGAGI (reference sequence). For the CDR3, the DNA is TGTGCCAGCAGTCGCAAGCCCCCGGGACATTTCAACACTGAAGCTTTCTTT. Protein: CASSRKPPGHFNTEAFF.

The gene calls are TRBV5-4 and TRBJ2-3; 13 bases line up with TRBD2. This CDR3 region has 16 residues. V gave up 4 bases and J gave up 2 bases; unmatched junction bases: 4. The V gene's germline CDR1 is SGHNT and CDR2 YYREEE (reference sequence). CDR3 loop: CASSPGLAGNTDTQYF. The CDR3 DNA sequence: TGTGCCAGCAGCCCGGGACTAGCGGGAAACACAGATACGCAGTATTTT.

The V gene is TRBV13, the J gene TRBJ1-3, with D possibly TRBD1 on 5 matching bases. CDR1 and CDR2 from the germline V gene are PRHDT and FYEKMQ (reference sequence). Trimming cost V 4 bases and J 7 bases, with 20 bases left between them. This CDR3 has 16 amino acids. Written as DNA, the CDR3 is TGTGCCAGCAGCTCTACAACGGGGGGGTTTCGGAACACCATATATTTT. Translating it yields CASSSTTGGFRNTIYF.

V gene TRBV24-1 combines with J gene TRBJ2-2; 10 positions agree with TRBD2. V dropped 4 bases and J dropped 7; count of bases not matched to a gene: 8. The CDR3 is 16 amino acids. CDR1 is KGHDR, CDR2 SFDVKD, per germline. In nucleotides, the CDR3 is TGTGCCACCAGTGACCCGACTAGCGGGTACGGCGGGGAGCTGTTTTTT. It specifies CATSDPTSGYGGELFF.

The rearrangement uses TRBV5-1 and TRBJ1-3, with D possibly TRBD1 on 5 matching bases. V lost 2 bases and J 0 bases, leaving 12 bases between the germline ends. The CDR3 spans 16 residues. In germline, CDR1 is SGHRS, CDR2 YFSETQ. The CDR3 coding sequence is TGCGCCAGCAGCTTCACCCTGACAGACTCTGGAAACACCATATATTTT. It is translated as CASSFTLTDSGNTIYF.

The chain couples TRBV6-5 to TRBJ1-4; TRBD1 matches at 8 bases. The CDR3 runs 15 residues. The germline CDR1 and CDR2 sequences are MNHEY and SVGAGI. With V trimmed by 4 bases and J by 8 bases, 9 bases remained unmatched. CDR3 amino acids: CASSSGQGIWEKLFF. For the CDR3, the DNA is TGTGCCAGCAGTTCCGGACAGGGTATATGGGAAAAACTGTTTTTT.

The rearrangement uses TRBV5-1 and TRBJ1-4; 9 nucleotides match TRBD1. The ends lost 2 bases at V and 8 bases at J; junction bases unmatched: 10. This CDR3 is 16 amino acids long. Germline V gene data show CDR1 as SGHRS and CDR2 as YFSETQ. The chain's CDR3 is CASSLGTGPAEEKLFF. The CDR3 DNA is TGCGCCAGCAGCTTAGGGACAGGGCCCGCCGAGGAAAAACTGTTTTTT.

This clone was recorded a few times. The chain uses TRBV6-5 and TRBJ2-3; the D is unclear. Trimming cost V 7 bases and J 1 base, with 9 bases left between them. This CDR3 has 13 amino acids. Germline assignment: CDR1 MNHEY and CDR2 SVGAGI. The CDR3 nucleotides are TGTGCCAGCACAATTGCAGGCACAGATACGCAGTATTTT. Amino acid sequence: CASTIAGTDTQYF.

This clone was found once. The gene calls are TRBV12-2 and TRBJ2-5; TRBD2 is the table's D call, not checked against the DNA. TRBV12-2 is tagged as a pseudogene. The CDR3 runs 11 residues. The CDR3 loop is CASRRDEAQYF. CDR3 sequence (DNA): TGTGCAAGTCGCCGTGACGAGGCCCAGTACTTC.

V gene TRBV5-4 combines with J gene TRBJ2-7; TRBD1 matches at 10 bases. This CDR3 is built from 14 residues. The V segment lost 3 bases and the J segment 3 bases; nucleotides outside the gene matches: 3. CDR1 and CDR2 from the germline V gene are SGHNT and YYREEE (reference sequence). CDR3 DNA: TGTGCCAGCAGCTCCGGGACAGGGGACTACGAGCAGTACTTC. Protein sequence: CASSSGTGDYEQYF.

DNA of the CDR3: TGTGCCAGCAGCCAAAGAGCGGGGGTTTGGGGCGGGGAGTACAATGAGCAGTTCTTC. This sequence encodes CASSQRAGVWGGEYNEQFF. The J gene is TRBJ2-1, the V gene TRBV3-1 (or the pseudogene TRBV3-2); the match to TRBD2 covers 8 bases. Unmatched junction bases numbered 16, after V lost 2 bases and J lost 4 bases. Germline V gene data show CDR1 as LGHDT and CDR2 as YNNKEL (reference sequence). The CDR3 extends over 19 amino acids.

This CDR3 reads CASSPPSRANYGYTF. The CDR3 coding sequence is TGTGCCAGCTCACCACCTTCCAGGGCGAACTATGGCTACACCTTC. This chain uses TRBV18 with TRBJ1-2; the D gene is possibly TRBD1 (5 bases). CDR1 KGHSH and CDR2 LQKENI come from the germline V gene. Trimming left V 0 bases short and J 2 bases short, with 10 bases between. This CDR3 is 15 amino acids long.